This paragraph reports one T cell receptor (beta chain). Its antigen is currently unknown. This may be a read error, as it is one base from a much larger clone. There are 11 residues in the CDR3. The sample originates from a study of CD8+CD57+ T cells in acquired aplastic anemia. Study conclusions and caveats: Some 31 shared CD8+ CDR3s appeared highly expressed within patients' immunodominant clones. Patients versus controls showed no significant CD8+ Simpson's diversity difference.

TCR beta VDJ and CDR3 were profiled, and genomic DNA was the template. In TCRdb, the reads were re-called with MiXCR into one record per CDR3 protein. The sample gives about 170,000 distinct CDR3 sequences, approximately 40% of which show up once; over 0.95% is in the top ten. The sequencing sample was made of sorted CD4+, CD8+, or CD8+CD57+ T cells (not recorded which) from PBMCs. The chain joins TRBV12-3 or TRBV12-4 to TRBJ1-2; D is undetermined. The clonotype originates from a human donor in good health. CDR3 amino acids: CASLANYGHTF. DNA for the CDR3: TGTGCCAGTTTAGCTAACTATGGCCACACCTTC.